A selection of T cell receptor beta chains follows, all from one sample in a study of control samples from healthy donors and cancer patients. Sequencing was performed with immunoSEQ multiplex PCR; in TCRdb, only in-frame clones are kept and a portion is missing. The sample comprises about 100,000 clones, 87% of which are singletons, and about 18% rests with the top ten. Source material: blood. The receptors come from a woman aged 50 to 65 in good health. Each CDR3 is given with its conserved first and last residue. The size field is filled for only some rows; it gives once, few, many or a size class.

V,size,J,CDR3
TRBV3-1/TRBV3-2,once,TRBJ2-5,CASSQDRLAGQETQYF
TRBV6-1,.,TRBJ1-2,CASSEHGQGGGYTF
TRBV27,.,TRBJ2-3,CASTPMGLGTDTQYF
TRBV5-6,.,TRBJ2-4,CASSIYRGQGADIQYF
TRBV18,.,TRBJ1-1,CASSFGQGNTEAFF
TRBV30,.,TRBJ2-1,CAGMIDEQFF
TRBV5-1,.,TRBJ2-3,CASSQGMDTQYF
TRBV4-2,.,TRBJ1-2,CASSLGVKGYTF
TRBV7-2,.,TRBJ2-5,CASSLVFRGRAGETQYF
TRBV7-7,.,TRBJ2-5,CASRQDRLMGTQYF
TRBV2,.,TRBJ1-5,CASSDLNANQPQHF
TRBV4-1,.,TRBJ2-2,CASSQDPPSGPNTGELFF
TRBV25-1,.,TRBJ2-4,CASSDGAGGKNIQYF
TRBV4-1,.,TRBJ1-2,CASSQDGIFTNYGYTF
TRBV6-5,.,TRBJ1-1,CASSHWTGRDTEAFF
TRBV9,.,TRBJ2-7,CASSVGGLSSYEQYF
TRBV7-2,few,TRBJ1-1,CASSSMGGGNTEAFF
TRBV2,.,TRBJ1-2,CASTPMAGGALGYTF
TRBV2,.,TRBJ2-7,CASNGEFNEQYF
TRBV7-2,few,TRBJ2-1,CASTPTSGSYNEQFF
TRBV2,.,TRBJ1-1,CASKRGRETEAFF
TRBV24-1,.,TRBJ2-1,CATSYPAGKNPNEQFF
TRBV30,.,TRBJ1-2,CALTGGIVVGGYTF
TRBV6-6,.,TRBJ2-1,CASSYSNRRDNEQFF
TRBV7-9,.,TRBJ2-5,CASSPAEGGEETQYF
TRBV6-5,.,TRBJ2-7,CATRLAGDSSYEQYF
TRBV3-1/TRBV3-2,.,TRBJ2-1,CAERDRGYNEQFF
TRBV19,.,TRBJ1-6,CASSIEGQQANSPLHF
TRBV9,.,TRBJ1-1,CASSGTDRPNTEAFF
TRBV18,.,TRBJ2-6,CASSPLTGANVLTF
TRBV9,.,TRBJ2-7,CASSYVDTTSSYEQYF
TRBV5-1,.,TRBJ1-5,CASSLGVSGGSQPQHF
TRBV14,.,TRBJ2-7,CASSQARLEQYF
TRBV7-3,.,TRBJ2-5,CASSLNGPAGTQYF
TRBV6-4,.,TRBJ2-2,CASSVGDFGLNTGELFF